A single sample gave rise to the 6 T cell receptor beta chains below, sequenced in a study of blood T cell repertoires in COVID-19. The data were produced by immunoSEQ multiplex PCR, yet TCRdb's version contains in-frame clones alone and is incomplete. The repertoire has some 250,000 clones, 82% of them found once; the top ten carry 9.5% to 15%. Sequenced input: peripheral blood. The receptors here all came from a woman between 55 and 75 years old with active or convalescent COVID-19.

V and J are TRBV12-3 or TRBV12-4 and TRBJ1-5; D might be TRBD1 (6 bases). The length of the CDR3 is 13 residues. V was shortened by 6 bases and J by 3 bases, with 9 bases between the two germline ends. CDR3 DNA sequence: TGTGCCAGCAGACAGGGAGTCAATCAGCCCCAGCATTTT. This gives the protein CASRQGVNQPQHF.

The chain links TRBV5-5 to TRBJ1-1, with D hard to call. Trimming took off 2 bases at V and 2 bases at J, with 13 bases between the two ends. The CDR3 extends over 15 amino acids. Germline V gene data show CDR1 as SGHKS and CDR2 as YYEKEE (reference sequence). CDR3 nucleotide sequence: TGTGCCAGCAGCTTCACCCTTTCCTACAACACTGAAGCTTTCTTT. Its translation: CASSFTLSYNTEAFF.

J is TRBJ1-2 and V is TRBV6-6, with 7 nucleotides matching TRBD1. CDR1 and CDR2 (germline): MNHNY, SVGAGI (reference sequence). The ends lost 10 bases at V and 3 bases at J; junction bases unmatched: 11. The CDR3 runs to 14 residues. CDR3: CATLEGAWDYGYTF. CDR3 bases: TGTGCCACCCTTGAGGGGGCATGGGACTATGGCTACACCTTC.

V is TRBV24-1 and J is TRBJ2-3; D not resolved. There are 14 residues in the CDR3. The V end lost 9 bases, the J end lost 5 bases, and 17 bases lay between the germline ends. CDR1 KGHDR and CDR2 SFDVKD come from the germline V gene. The DNA for the CDR3 is TGTGCCACCTCAGATACCTGGGCCGAAGATACGCAGTATTTT. Its translation is CATSDTWAEDTQYF.

In regard to this clone: Additional DNA sequences in this sample encode the identical CDR3. The chain uses TRBV7-9 and TRBJ1-1, with a weak D call TRBD1 (5 bases). V was shortened by 4 bases and J by 2 bases, with 8 bases between the two germline ends. The CDR3 loop spans 13 amino acids. The germline CDR1 and CDR2 sequences are SEHNR and FQNEAQ (reference sequence). The CDR3 bases are TGTGCCAGCAGCTATGACAGAAACACTGAAGCTTTCTTT. It encodes CASSYDRNTEAFF.

This clone was seen ten or more times. The chain links TRBV14 to TRBJ2-3; D not certain. The germline V gene encodes CDR1 SGHDN and CDR2 FVKESK. CDR3 length: 13 amino acids. Trimming stripped 6 bases from V and 3 bases from J, with 10 bases between. CDR3 sequence: CASRHQQTDTQYF. In nucleotides, the CDR3 is TGTGCCAGCAGGCATCAACAAACAGATACGCAGTATTTT.